This section outlines one TCR beta chain sequence together with its context. The sample originates from a study of Ad26.COV2.S vaccination and SARS-CoV-2 variants. Whole-study context: The authors gave Ad26.COV2.S intramuscularly, either once or twice 56 days apart.

The CDR3 sequence is 15 residues long. Germline CDR1 and CDR2: ENHRY and SYGVKD. V was cut by 4 bases and J by 3 bases, with 12 bases left in between. TCRdb's table, derived via immunoSEQ multiplex PCR, lists solely in-frame clones and lacks some. The profile shows hundreds of thousands of clones, roughly 87% of them singletons. Described treatment: some 20 received Ad26.COV2.S at low or high dose, single or two shots; 5 received placebo; per-sample allocation not given. After the first vaccine or placebo injection, samples were drawn on day 63. Boston supplied an adult donor aged 18-55 years. Sequences were derived from peripheral blood, sampled in a trial of Ad26.COV2.S vaccine versus placebo. The clonotype originates from a person aged 18-65 years who received the Ad26.COV2.S COVID-19 vaccine or a placebo. This chain connects TRBV10-3 to TRBJ2-2; possibly TRBD2 for D (6 bases). This chain's CDR3 is CAISGRGLDTGELFF. DNA of the CDR3: TGTGCCATCAGTGGGAGGGGCTTGGACACCGGGGAGCTGTTTTTT.